This TCR beta chain was observed in a study of T-cell memory formation after mild COVID-19. Study-wide context: TCR clustering was largely donor specific.

This clonotype came up many times. CDR1 is SEHNR, CDR2 FQNEAQ, per germline (reference sequence). This CDR3 has 12 amino acids. Trimming shortened V by 5 bases and J by 3 bases, and 8 bases separated the two germline ends. 5'RACE with constant-segment primers built TCRalpha and TCRbeta cDNA libraries with UMIs. TCRdb used MiXCR to reprocess the 5' RACE reads, holding one entry per CDR3 protein. The repertoire holds hundreds of thousands of distinct CDR3 sequences, with about a fifth as singletons. The chain is built from TRBV7-9 and TRBJ2-7; D is ambiguous. This TCR came from an adult woman who had mild COVID-19 (a few samples of this study predate the infection). Cell type and time point are not known. What was sequenced was PBMCs or a T cell subset sorted from them (not recorded which). CDR3 bases: TGTGCCAGCAGCCCCAACAGCTACGAGCAGTACTTC. This codes for CASSPNSYEQYF.